Listed below are T cell receptor beta chains from one sample, sequenced in a study of blood T cells in healthy people across ages. TCRdb re-called the 5' RACE reads with MiXCR, one entry per CDR3 protein. In the table there are roughly 500,000 distinct CDR3 sequences, about 26% of which are singletons. The sample was blood. The receptors shown here come from a woman aged 70-85 years in good health. CDR3s include the opening cysteine and the closing phenylalanine or tryptophan. Each record gives: V gene, J gene, clone size, D gene, CDR3 protein, CDR3 DNA. A D gene is named only where the DNA matches it firmly. Some rows have no size entry. The others give once, few or many, or a class for an expanded clone.

TRBV12-3/TRBV12-4	TRBJ1-1	few	TRBD1	CASSNRPRTGRMENTEAFF	TGTGCCAGCAGTAATCGACCGAGGACAGGTCGAATGGAGAACACTGAAGCTTTCTTT
TRBV20-1	TRBJ1-1	-	-	CGARVDTEAFF	TGCGGTGCTAGAGTAGACACTGAAGCTTTCTTT
TRBV6-2/TRBV6-3	TRBJ1-1	few	TRBD1	CASRLRQGLNTEAFF	TGTGCCAGCAGGTTAAGACAGGGTCTGAACACTGAAGCTTTCTTT
TRBV28	TRBJ2-4	many	-	CASSSGRTRDFVLRAKNIQYF	TGTGCCAGCAGTTCCGGACGGACCCGGGACTTCGTTCTCAGGGCCAAAAACATTCAGTACTTC
TRBV7-2	TRBJ2-5	few	TRBD2	CASSPRTSSETQYF	TGTGCCAGCAGCCCGCGGACTAGCTCGGAGACCCAGTACTTC
TRBV6-5	TRBJ2-1	-	-	CASSYQSRGNEQFF	TGTGCCAGCAGTTACCAGTCAAGGGGGAATGAGCAGTTCTTC
TRBV20-1	TRBJ1-2	-	TRBD1	CSAPRDRGDYGYTF	TGCAGTGCTCCCCGGGACAGGGGAGACTATGGCTACACCTTC
TRBV4-2	TRBJ2-1	-	-	CASSQRPVLRAGFYNEQFF	TGTGCCAGCAGCCAAAGGCCAGTACTAAGAGCGGGTTTCTACAATGAGCAGTTCTTC
TRBV5-1	TRBJ2-1	once	-	CASSLSERRQFF	TGCGCCAGCAGCTTATCGGAGAGAAGGCAGTTCTTC
TRBV4-2	TRBJ2-7	-	TRBD2	CASSQDTGGGIDEQYF	TGTGCCAGCAGCCAAGATACCGGCGGGGGGATAGACGAGCAGTACTTC
TRBV6-1	TRBJ2-5	-	-	CASRWKGGARAETQYF	TGTGCCAGCAGATGGAAGGGGGGCGCAAGGGCGGAGACCCAGTACTTC
TRBV7-2	TRBJ1-1	few	-	CASSLAFDRTTEAFF	TGTGCCAGCAGCTTAGCGTTTGACAGGACGACTGAAGCTTTCTTT
TRBV29-1	TRBJ2-1	few	TRBD1	CSVERISPGQRPNEQFF	TGCAGCGTTGAGAGGATAAGTCCGGGACAGAGACCGAATGAGCAGTTCTTC
TRBV6-2/TRBV6-3	TRBJ2-1	-	TRBD2	CASSRLAGGIYNEQFF	TGTGCCAGCAGTAGACTAGCGGGGGGGATTTACAATGAGCAGTTCTTC
TRBV27	TRBJ1-4	-	-	CASGSSSARGGLFF	TGTGCCAGCGGATCCAGCTCCGCCAGGGGAGGTTTGTTTTTT
TRBV6-5	TRBJ1-6	-	TRBD1	CASSSTGEPRSPLHF	TGTGCCAGCAGTTCCACAGGGGAACCTCGTTCACCCCTCCACTTT